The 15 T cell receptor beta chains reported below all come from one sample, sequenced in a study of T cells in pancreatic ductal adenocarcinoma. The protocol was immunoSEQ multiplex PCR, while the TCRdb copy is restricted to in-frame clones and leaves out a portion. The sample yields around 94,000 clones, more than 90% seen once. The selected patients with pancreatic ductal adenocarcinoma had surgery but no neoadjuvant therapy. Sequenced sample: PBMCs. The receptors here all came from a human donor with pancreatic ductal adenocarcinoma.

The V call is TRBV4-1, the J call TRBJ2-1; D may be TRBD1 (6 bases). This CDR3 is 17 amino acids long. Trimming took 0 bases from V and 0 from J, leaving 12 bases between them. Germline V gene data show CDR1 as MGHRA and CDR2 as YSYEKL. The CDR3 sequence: CASSQEIRGSSYNEQFF. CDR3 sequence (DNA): TGCGCCAGCAGCCAAGAAATAAGGGGGAGCTCCTACAATGAGCAGTTCTTC.

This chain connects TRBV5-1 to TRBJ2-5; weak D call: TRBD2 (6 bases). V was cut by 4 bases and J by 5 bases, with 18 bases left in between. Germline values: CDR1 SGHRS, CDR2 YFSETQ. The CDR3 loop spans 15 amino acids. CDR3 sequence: CASSPYSGAHETQYF. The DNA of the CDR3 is TGCGCCAGCAGCCCGTATTCGGGAGCCCACGAGACCCAGTACTTC.

CDR3 sequence: CASSLASGQGAFF. CDR3 DNA sequence: TGTGCCAGCAGCTTAGCGTCCGGGCAGGGGGCTTTCTTT. V is TRBV7-6 and J is TRBJ1-1; tentatively, D is TRBD1 (6 bases). CDR1 is SGHVS, CDR2 FNYEAQ, per germline. Trimming took 0 bases from V and 11 from J, leaving 13 bases between them. The CDR3 covers 13 residues.

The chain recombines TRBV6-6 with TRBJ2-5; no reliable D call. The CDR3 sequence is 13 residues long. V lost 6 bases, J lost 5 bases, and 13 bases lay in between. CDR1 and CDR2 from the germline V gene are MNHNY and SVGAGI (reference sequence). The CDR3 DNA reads TGTGCCAGCAGATGGAGTTCCGCGGAGACCCAGTACTTC. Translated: CASRWSSAETQYF.

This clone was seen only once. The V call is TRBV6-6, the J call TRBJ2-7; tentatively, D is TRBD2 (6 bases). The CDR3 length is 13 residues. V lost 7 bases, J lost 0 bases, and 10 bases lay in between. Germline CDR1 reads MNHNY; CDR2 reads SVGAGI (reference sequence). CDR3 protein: CASTRRASYEQYF. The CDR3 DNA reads TGTGCCAGCACTAGGAGGGCCTCCTACGAGCAGTACTTC.

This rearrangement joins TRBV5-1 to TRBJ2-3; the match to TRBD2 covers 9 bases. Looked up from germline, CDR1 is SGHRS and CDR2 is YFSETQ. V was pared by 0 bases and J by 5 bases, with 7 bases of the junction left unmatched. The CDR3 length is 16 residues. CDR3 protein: CASSLALREGLDTQYF. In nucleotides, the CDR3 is TGCGCCAGCAGCTTGGCCTTGCGGGAGGGCCTAGATACGCAGTATTTT.

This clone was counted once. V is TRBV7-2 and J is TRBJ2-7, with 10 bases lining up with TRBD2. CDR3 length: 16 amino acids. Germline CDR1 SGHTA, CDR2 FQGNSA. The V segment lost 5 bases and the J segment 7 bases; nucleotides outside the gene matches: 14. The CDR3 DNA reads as TGTGCCAGCAGCCTCCAGGGGCTAGCGGGAGCGGGAGAGCAGTACTTC. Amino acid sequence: CASSLQGLAGAGEQYF. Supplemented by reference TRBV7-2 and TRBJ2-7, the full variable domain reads GAGVSQSPSNKVTEKGKDVELRCDPISGHTALYWYRQSLGQGLEFLIYFQGNSAPDKSGLPSDRFSAERTGGSVSTLTIQRTQQEDSAVYLCASSLQGLAGAGEQYFGPGTRLTVT.

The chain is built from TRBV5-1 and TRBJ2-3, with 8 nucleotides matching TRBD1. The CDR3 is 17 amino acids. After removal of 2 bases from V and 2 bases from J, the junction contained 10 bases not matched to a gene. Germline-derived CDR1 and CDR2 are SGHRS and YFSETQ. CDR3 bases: TGCGCCAGCAGCTTCGGGCGGACAGGGAAAAACACAGATACGCAGTATTTT. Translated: CASSFGRTGKNTDTQYF.

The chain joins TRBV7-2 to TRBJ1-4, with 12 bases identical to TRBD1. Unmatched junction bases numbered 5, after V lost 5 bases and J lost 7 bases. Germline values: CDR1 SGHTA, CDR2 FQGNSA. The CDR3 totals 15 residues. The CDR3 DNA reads TGTGCCAGCAGCCGATGGGGACAGGGGGCTGAAAAACTGTTTTTT. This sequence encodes CASSRWGQGAEKLFF.

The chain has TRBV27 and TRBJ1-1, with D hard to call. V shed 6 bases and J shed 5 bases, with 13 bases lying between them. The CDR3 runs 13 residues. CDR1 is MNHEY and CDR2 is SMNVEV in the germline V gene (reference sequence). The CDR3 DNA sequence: TGTGCCAGCAGCATCCCAGGAGGTACTGAAGCTTTCTTT. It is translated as CASSIPGGTEAFF.

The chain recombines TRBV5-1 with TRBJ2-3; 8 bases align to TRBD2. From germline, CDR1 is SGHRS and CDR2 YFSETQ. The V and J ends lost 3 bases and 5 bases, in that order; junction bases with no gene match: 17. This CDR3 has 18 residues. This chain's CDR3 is CASSWIGGAGAGGDTQYF. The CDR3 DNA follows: TGCGCCAGCAGCTGGATAGGGGGAGCGGGAGCCGGGGGAGATACGCAGTATTTT.

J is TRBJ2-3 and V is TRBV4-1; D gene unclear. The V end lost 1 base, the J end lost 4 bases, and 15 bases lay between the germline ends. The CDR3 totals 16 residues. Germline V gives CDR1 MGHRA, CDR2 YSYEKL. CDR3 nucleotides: TGCGCCAGCAGCCAAGTGGCCCACCTCGCCTCAGATACGCAGTATTTT. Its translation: CASSQVAHLASDTQYF.

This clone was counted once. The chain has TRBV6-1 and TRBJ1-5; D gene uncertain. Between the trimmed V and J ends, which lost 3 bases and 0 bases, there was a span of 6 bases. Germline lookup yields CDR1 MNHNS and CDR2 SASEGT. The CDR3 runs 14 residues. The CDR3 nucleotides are TGTGCCAGCAGTGATCGGGATAGCAATCAGCCCCAGCATTTT. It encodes CASSDRDSNQPQHF.

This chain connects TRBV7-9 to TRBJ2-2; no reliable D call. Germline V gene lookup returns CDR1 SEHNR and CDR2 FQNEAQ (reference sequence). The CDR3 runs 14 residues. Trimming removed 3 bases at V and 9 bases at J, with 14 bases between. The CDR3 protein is CASSFLLGHRELFF. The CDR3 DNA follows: TGTGCCAGCAGCTTCCTTTTGGGCCATCGGGAGCTGTTTTTT.

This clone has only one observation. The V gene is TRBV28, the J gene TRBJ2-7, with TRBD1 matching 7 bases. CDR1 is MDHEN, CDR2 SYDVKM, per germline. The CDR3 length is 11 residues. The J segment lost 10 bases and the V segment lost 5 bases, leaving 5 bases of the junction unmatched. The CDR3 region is CASSQDRYQYF. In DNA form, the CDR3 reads TGTGCCAGCAGTCAGGACAGGTATCAGTACTTC.